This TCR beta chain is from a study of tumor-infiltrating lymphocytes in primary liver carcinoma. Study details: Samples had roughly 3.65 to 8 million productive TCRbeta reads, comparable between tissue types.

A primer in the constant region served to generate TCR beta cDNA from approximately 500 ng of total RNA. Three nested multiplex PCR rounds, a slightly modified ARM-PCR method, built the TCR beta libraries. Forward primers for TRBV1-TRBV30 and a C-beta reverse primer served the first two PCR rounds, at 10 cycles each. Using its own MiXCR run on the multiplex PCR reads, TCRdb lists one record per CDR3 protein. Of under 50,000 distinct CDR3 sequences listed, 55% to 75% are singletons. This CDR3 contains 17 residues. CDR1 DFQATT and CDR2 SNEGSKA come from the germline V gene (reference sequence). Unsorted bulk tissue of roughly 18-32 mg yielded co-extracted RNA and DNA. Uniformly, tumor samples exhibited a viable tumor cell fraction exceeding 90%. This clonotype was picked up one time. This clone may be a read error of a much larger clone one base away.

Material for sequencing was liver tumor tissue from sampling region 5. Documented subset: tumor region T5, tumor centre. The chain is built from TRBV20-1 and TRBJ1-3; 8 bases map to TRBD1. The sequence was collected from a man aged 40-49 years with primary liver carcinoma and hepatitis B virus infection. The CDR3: CTARDSTGGLGGNTIYF. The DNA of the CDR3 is TGCACTGCTAGAGATTCCACAGGGGGATTAGGTGGAAACACCATATATTTT.